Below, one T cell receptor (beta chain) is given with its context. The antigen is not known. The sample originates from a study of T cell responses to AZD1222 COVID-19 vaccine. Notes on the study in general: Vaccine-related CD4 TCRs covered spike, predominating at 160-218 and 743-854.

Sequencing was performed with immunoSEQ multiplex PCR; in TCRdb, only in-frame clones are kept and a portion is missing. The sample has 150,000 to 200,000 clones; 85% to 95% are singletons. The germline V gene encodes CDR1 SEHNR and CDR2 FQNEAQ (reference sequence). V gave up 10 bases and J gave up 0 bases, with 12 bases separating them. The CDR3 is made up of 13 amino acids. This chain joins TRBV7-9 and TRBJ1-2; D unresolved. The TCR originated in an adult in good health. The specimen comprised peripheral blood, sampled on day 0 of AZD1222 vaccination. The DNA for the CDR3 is TGTGCCATCATAGTATTGGCTAACTATGGCTACACCTTC. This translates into CAIIVLANYGYTF.